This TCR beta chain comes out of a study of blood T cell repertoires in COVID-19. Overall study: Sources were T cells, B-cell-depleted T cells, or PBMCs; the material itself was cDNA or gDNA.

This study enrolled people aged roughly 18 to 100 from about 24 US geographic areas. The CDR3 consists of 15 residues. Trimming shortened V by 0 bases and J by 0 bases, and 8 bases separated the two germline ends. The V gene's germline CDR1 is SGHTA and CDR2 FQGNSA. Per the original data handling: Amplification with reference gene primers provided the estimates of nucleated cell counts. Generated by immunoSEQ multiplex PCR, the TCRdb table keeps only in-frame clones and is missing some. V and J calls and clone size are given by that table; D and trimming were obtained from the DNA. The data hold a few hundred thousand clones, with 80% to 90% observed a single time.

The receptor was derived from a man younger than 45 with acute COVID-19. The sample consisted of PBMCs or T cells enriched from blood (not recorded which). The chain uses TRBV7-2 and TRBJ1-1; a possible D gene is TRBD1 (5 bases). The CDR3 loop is CASSLAVGVNTEAFF. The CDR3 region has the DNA TGTGCCAGCAGCTTAGCGGTAGGGGTGAACACTGAAGCTTTCTTT.